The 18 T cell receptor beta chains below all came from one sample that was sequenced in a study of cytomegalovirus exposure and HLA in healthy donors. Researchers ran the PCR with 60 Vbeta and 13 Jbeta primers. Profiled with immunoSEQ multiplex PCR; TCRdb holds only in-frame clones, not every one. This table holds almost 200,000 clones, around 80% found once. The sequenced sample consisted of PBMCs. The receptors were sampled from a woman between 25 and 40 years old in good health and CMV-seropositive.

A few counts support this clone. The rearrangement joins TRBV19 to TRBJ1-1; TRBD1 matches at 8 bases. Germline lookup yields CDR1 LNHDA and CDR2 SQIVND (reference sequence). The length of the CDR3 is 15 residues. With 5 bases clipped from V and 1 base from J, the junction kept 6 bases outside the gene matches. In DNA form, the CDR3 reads TGTGCCAGTAGTTTTCGGACAGGGAGGAACACTGAAGCTTTCTTT. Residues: CASSFRTGRNTEAFF.

DNA of the CDR3: TGTGCCAGCAGCGCGGGACAGGGTAATGAGCAGTTCTTC. Its translation: CASSAGQGNEQFF. This chain connects TRBV7-6 to TRBJ2-1, with 9 bases aligning to TRBD1. The CDR3 runs 13 residues. The V segment lost 5 bases and the J segment 7 bases; nucleotides outside the gene matches: 3. Germline V lookup: CDR1 SGHVS, CDR2 FNYEAQ. The whole variable domain, remainder taken from reference TRBV7-6 and TRBJ2-1, is GAGVSQSPRYKVTKRGQDVALRCDPISGHVSLYWYRQALGQGPEFLTYFNYEAQQDKSGLPNDRFSAERPEGSISTLTIQRTEQRDSAMYRCASSAGQGNEQFFGPGTRLTVL.

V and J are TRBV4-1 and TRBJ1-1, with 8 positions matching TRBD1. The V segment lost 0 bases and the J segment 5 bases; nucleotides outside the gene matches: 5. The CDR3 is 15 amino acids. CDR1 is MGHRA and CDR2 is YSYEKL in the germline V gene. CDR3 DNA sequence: TGCGCCAGCAGCCAAGAGGTCCAGGGGGCAACTGAAGCTTTCTTT. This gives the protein CASSQEVQGATEAFF.

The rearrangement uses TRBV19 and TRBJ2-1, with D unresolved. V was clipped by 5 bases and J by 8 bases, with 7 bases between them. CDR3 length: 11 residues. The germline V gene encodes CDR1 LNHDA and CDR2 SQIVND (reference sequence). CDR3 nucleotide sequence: TGTGCCAGTAGTGAACTTGATGAGCAGTTCTTC. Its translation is CASSELDEQFF.

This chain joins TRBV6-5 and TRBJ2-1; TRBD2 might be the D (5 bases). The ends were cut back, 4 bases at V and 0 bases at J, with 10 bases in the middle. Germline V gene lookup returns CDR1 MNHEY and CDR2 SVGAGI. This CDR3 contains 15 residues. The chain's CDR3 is CASSSLAGSYNEQFF. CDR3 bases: TGTGCCAGCAGTTCCCTAGCCGGCTCCTACAATGAGCAGTTCTTC.

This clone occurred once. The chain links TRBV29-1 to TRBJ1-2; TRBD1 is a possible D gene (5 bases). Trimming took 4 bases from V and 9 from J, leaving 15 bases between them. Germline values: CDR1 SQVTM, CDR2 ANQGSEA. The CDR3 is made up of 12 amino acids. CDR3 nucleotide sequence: TGCAGCGTTGCGTGGGACTATGGTAGCTACACCTTC. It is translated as CSVAWDYGSYTF.

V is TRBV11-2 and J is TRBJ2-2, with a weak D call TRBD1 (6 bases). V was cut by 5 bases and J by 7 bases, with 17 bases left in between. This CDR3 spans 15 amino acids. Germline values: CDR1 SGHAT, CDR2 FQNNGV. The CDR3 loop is CASSGRTASGGELFF. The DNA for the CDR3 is TGTGCCAGCAGCGGACGGACAGCTTCTGGCGGGGAGCTGTTTTTT.

CDR3 nucleotides: TGCAGCGCCGACAGGGCCTCTTCCACCTATGGCTACACCTTC. Amino acids: CSADRASSTYGYTF. The chain links TRBV29-1 to TRBJ1-2; 7 bases align to TRBD1. Germline V CDR1 and CDR2: SQVTM, ANQGSEA. Trimming cost V 7 bases and J 4 bases; bases outside gene matches: 12. The CDR3 length is 14 residues. Complete variable domain (other parts from reference TRBV29-1 and TRBJ1-2): SAVISQKPSRDICQRGTSLTIQCQVDSQVTMMFWYRQQPGQSLTLIATANQGSEATYESGFVIDKFPISRPNLTFSTLTVSNMSPEDSSIYLCSADRASSTYGYTFGSGTRLTVV.

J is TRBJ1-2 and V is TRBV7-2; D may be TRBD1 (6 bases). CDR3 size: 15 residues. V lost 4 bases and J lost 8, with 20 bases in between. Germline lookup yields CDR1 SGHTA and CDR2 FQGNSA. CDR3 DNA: TGTGCCAGCAGCTCCACTCGACGGGACATCGGCGGCTACACCTTC. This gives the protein CASSSTRRDIGGYTF.

CDR3 region: CASQTDRGDYGYTF. CDR3 in DNA: TGTGCCAGCCAAACGGACAGGGGTGACTATGGCTACACCTTC. V and J are TRBV5-4 and TRBJ1-2; 9 positions match TRBD1. Germline V gene sequence: CDR1 SGHNT, CDR2 YYREEE (reference sequence). The CDR3 runs to 14 residues. With 7 bases clipped from V and 3 bases from J, the junction kept 7 bases outside the gene matches.

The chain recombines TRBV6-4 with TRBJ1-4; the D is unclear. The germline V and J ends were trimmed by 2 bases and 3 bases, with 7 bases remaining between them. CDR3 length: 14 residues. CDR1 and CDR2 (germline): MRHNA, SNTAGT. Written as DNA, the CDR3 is TGTGCCAGCAGTGACAGGGAGGCTAATGAAAAACTGTTTTTT. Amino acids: CASSDREANEKLFF.

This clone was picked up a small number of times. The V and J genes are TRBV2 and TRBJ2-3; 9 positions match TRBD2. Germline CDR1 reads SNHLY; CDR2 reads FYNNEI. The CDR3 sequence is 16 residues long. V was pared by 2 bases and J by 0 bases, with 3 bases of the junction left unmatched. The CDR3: CASSEIAGASTDTQYF. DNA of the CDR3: TGTGCCAGCAGTGAAATAGCGGGAGCAAGCACAGATACGCAGTATTTT.

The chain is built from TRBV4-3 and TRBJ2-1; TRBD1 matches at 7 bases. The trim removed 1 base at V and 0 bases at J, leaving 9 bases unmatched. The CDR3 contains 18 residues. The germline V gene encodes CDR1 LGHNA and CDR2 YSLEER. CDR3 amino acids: CASSQVSGGQFSYNEQFF. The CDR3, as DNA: TGCGCCAGCAGCCAAGTTTCAGGGGGACAGTTCTCCTACAATGAGCAGTTCTTC.

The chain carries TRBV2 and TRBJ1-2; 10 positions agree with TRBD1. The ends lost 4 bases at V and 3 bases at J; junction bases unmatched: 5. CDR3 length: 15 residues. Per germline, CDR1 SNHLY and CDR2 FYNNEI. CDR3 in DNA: TGTGCCAGCAGTGGTGGGACAGGGGCTTACTATGGCTACACCTTC. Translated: CASSGGTGAYYGYTF. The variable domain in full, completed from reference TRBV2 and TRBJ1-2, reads EPEVTQTPSHQVTQMGQEVILRCVPISNHLYFYWYRQILGQKVEFLVSFYNNEISEKSEIFDDQFSVERPDGSNFTLKIRSTKLEDSAMYFCASSGGTGAYYGYTFGSGTRLTVV.

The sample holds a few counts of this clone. The CDR3 DNA is TGTGCCAGCAGTGCCGGTGAAGCTTTCTTT. Translation: CASSAGEAFF. The chain combines TRBV2 with TRBJ1-1; D gene unclear. This CDR3 has 10 residues. The V and J ends lost 4 bases and 7 bases respectively, with 4 bases between them. The germline CDR1 and CDR2 sequences are SNHLY and FYNNEI.

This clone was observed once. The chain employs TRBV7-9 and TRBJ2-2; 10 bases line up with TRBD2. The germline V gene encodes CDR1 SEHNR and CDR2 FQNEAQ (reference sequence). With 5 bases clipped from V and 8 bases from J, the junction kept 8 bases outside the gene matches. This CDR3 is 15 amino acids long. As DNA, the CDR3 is TGTGCCAGCAGCCAACCCCTAGCGGGAGCGGGGGAGCTGTTTTTT. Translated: CASSQPLAGAGELFF.

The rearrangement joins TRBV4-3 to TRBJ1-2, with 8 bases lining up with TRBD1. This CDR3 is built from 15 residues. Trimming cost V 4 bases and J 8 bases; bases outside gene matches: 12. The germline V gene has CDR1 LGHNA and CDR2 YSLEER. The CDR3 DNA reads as TGCGCCAGCAGCCCCGGCCAGGGGGCGTTGGAGGGCTACACCTTC. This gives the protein CASSPGQGALEGYTF.

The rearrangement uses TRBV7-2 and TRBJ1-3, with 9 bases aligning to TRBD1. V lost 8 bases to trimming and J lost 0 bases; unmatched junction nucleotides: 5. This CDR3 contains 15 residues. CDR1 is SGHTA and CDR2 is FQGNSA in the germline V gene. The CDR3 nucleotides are TGTGCCAGCTCAGCGACAGGGGGCTCTGGAAACACCATATATTTT. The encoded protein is CASSATGGSGNTIYF.